These 29 T cell receptor beta chains originate from one sample sequenced in a study of T cell changes during pregnancy in multiple sclerosis. TCRdb's table, derived via immunoSEQ multiplex PCR, lists solely in-frame clones and lacks some. The sample has 65,000 or so clones, around 91% seen once; the top ten hold roughly 2.1%. The input for sequencing was peripheral blood, taken in the second trimester of pregnancy. The source is a female donor in good health, enrolled as a control in a pregnancy study.

The gene calls are TRBV4-2 and TRBJ1-3; TRBD1 matches at 8 bases. In germline, CDR1 is LGHNA, CDR2 YNFKEQ. This CDR3 comprises 16 residues. Trimming took 2 bases from V and 0 from J; bases not matched to a gene: 3. The CDR3 reads CASSQPDRVSGNTIYF. Here the CDR3 DNA reads TGTGCCAGCAGCCAACCGGACAGGGTCTCTGGAAACACCATATATTTT.

This clone turned up a few times. This sequence joins TRBV7-9 and TRBJ2-1, with a possible D match to TRBD2 (5 bases). The CDR3 contains 14 residues. CDR1 and CDR2 from the germline V gene are SEHNR and FQNEAQ (reference sequence). The ends were cut back, 1 base at V and 2 bases at J, with 6 bases in the middle. The CDR3 here is CASSLGETYNEQFF. CDR3 DNA: TGTGCCAGCAGCTTAGGGGAGACCTACAATGAGCAGTTCTTC.

The V gene is TRBV4-1, the J gene TRBJ2-2; D is undetermined. Germline V lookup: CDR1 MGHRA, CDR2 YSYEKL. The CDR3 runs to 15 residues. The V and J ends lost 1 base and 8 bases respectively, with 14 bases between them. CDR3 sequence reads: CASSQGPLRAGELFF. The CDR3 DNA is TGCGCCAGCAGCCAAGGTCCCCTGCGTGCAGGGGAGCTGTTTTTT.

The chain uses TRBV16 and TRBJ1-5; 7 bases align to TRBD1. This CDR3 has 15 amino acids. CDR1 is KGHSY, CDR2 FQNENV, per germline. V gave up 5 bases and J gave up 4 bases; unmatched junction bases: 8. The CDR3 region has the DNA TGTGCCAGCAGCTTCACGGGACAGACTAATCAGCCCCAGCATTTT. Encoded protein: CASSFTGQTNQPQHF.

DNA for the CDR3: TGTGCCAGCAGCGTAGGTCCGGGAGAGACCCAGTACTTC. Amino acids: CASSVGPGETQYF. The rearrangement links TRBV9 to TRBJ2-5; no reliable D call. V was pared by 0 bases and J by 4 bases, with 7 bases between. Germline CDR1 SGDLS, CDR2 YYNGEE. The CDR3 contains 13 residues.

The V call is TRBV5-1, the J call TRBJ2-3, with 8 bases aligning to TRBD2. The trim removed 3 bases at V and 0 bases at J, leaving 9 bases unmatched. CDR1 SGHRS and CDR2 YFSETQ come from the germline V gene. The length of the CDR3 is 17 residues. This chain's CDR3 is CASSSPRGGLSTDTQYF. CDR3 nucleotide sequence: TGCGCCAGCAGCTCCCCCCGGGGGGGGCTTAGCACAGATACGCAGTATTTT.

The J gene is TRBJ2-7, the V gene TRBV6-6; D not resolved. V was trimmed by 5 bases and J by 5 bases, leaving 16 bases between them. CDR1 MNHNY and CDR2 SVGAGI come from the germline V gene (reference sequence). The CDR3 spans 14 residues. DNA for the CDR3: TGTGCCAGCAGTAAAAGCGCGGTGCCGCACGAGCAGTACTTC. It encodes CASSKSAVPHEQYF.

V is TRBV10-3 and J is TRBJ1-2, with D possibly being TRBD1 (5 bases). CDR3 length equals 14 residues. Per the germline V gene, CDR1 is ENHRY and CDR2 is SYGVKD. V gave up 3 bases and J gave up 2 bases, with 10 bases separating them. Written as DNA, the CDR3 is TGTGCCATCAGTGAAATAGGGGCCAACTATGGCTACACCTTC. Its translation is CAISEIGANYGYTF.

J is TRBJ1-2 and V is TRBV18; D ambiguous. Germline loops: CDR1 KGHSH, CDR2 LQKENI. The CDR3 runs 13 residues. Trimming removed 3 bases from V and 7 bases from J, with 12 bases in between. The CDR3 reads CASSPQQHPGYTF. Here the CDR3 DNA reads TGTGCCAGCTCACCCCAACAACACCCTGGCTACACCTTC.

This clone has a handful of counts. The rearrangement links TRBV18 to TRBJ1-2, with D maybe TRBD1 (5 bases). The CDR3 is 14 amino acids. The V end lost 3 bases, the J end lost 7 bases, and 15 bases lay between the germline ends. CDR1 and CDR2 from the germline V gene are KGHSH and LQKENI. The CDR3, as DNA: TGTGCCAGCTCACCCGGGACTGCCCCTTTTGGCTACACCTTC. Protein sequence: CASSPGTAPFGYTF.

The V call is TRBV20-1, the J call TRBJ2-7; a weak D match, TRBD1 (6 bases). This CDR3 contains 11 residues. The germline CDR1 and CDR2 sequences are DFQATT and SNEGSKA (reference sequence). Trimming shortened V by 6 bases and J by 8 bases, and 14 bases separated the two germline ends. DNA of the CDR3: TGCAGTGCGCACGACAGGAGGCAGCAGTACTTC. It encodes CSAHDRRQQYF.

The chain joins TRBV20-1 to TRBJ1-2; 7 nucleotides align to TRBD1. Germline CDR1 reads DFQATT; CDR2 reads SNEGSKA (reference sequence). The trim removed 8 bases at V and 6 bases at J, leaving 6 bases unmatched. The CDR3 totals 11 residues. The CDR3 nucleotides are TGCAGTCCGTACAGGGGAGATGGCTACACCTTC. Encoded protein: CSPYRGDGYTF.

The genes are TRBV19 and TRBJ2-3; a weak D match, TRBD2 (6 bases). The germline V gene has CDR1 LNHDA and CDR2 SQIVND (reference sequence). The CDR3 totals 14 residues. V was shortened by 9 bases and J by 0 bases, with 13 bases between the two germline ends. The CDR3 protein is CASVGGLSTDTQYF. The CDR3 DNA reads as TGTGCCAGCGTAGGAGGGCTCAGCACAGATACGCAGTATTTT.

This clone was counted once. V usage is TRBV10-3 and J usage is TRBJ1-4; 7 bases map to TRBD1. In germline, CDR1 is ENHRY, CDR2 SYGVKD. The CDR3 runs 14 residues. Trimming removed 6 bases from V and 10 bases from J; junction bases left unmatched: 11. The CDR3 DNA is TGTGCCATCAGCACCACAGGGGTCGGTGGAAAACTGTTTTTT. This encodes CAISTTGVGGKLFF.

This chain connects TRBV19 to TRBJ2-1; D possibly corresponds to TRBD2 (5 bases). The CDR3 extends over 14 amino acids. The germline V and J ends were trimmed by 5 bases and 9 bases, with 17 bases remaining between them. Germline values: CDR1 LNHDA, CDR2 SQIVND (reference sequence). DNA for the CDR3: TGTGCCAGTAGTCCAACCGGGGTCCGTCTTGAGCAGTTCTTC. Its translation: CASSPTGVRLEQFF.

The chain has TRBV2 and TRBJ2-7; 7 nucleotides line up with TRBD1. The CDR3 contains 14 residues. With 10 bases clipped from V and 3 bases from J, the junction kept 12 bases outside the gene matches. The V gene's germline CDR1 is SNHLY and CDR2 FYNNEI. The DNA for the CDR3 is TGTGCCACCAAGACCGGGACAGTAAGCTACGAGCAGTACTTC. Translated: CATKTGTVSYEQYF.

The rearrangement uses TRBV19 and TRBJ2-2; tentatively, D is TRBD1 (5 bases). Germline-derived CDR1 and CDR2 are LNHDA and SQIVND (reference sequence). The CDR3 contains 13 residues. V shed 7 bases and J shed 9 bases, with 15 bases lying between them. The CDR3 DNA is TGTGCCAGTACCCAGGGCCCGAACCGGGAGCTGTTTTTT. Protein: CASTQGPNRELFF.

This clone has a handful of counts. For the CDR3, the DNA is TGTGCCAATCTCCCAGGGGGAGGCTACACCTTC. Its protein is CANLPGGGYTF. The V call is TRBV2, the J call TRBJ1-2; TRBD1 matches at 7 bases. Germline trimming cut 10 bases from V and 8 bases from J; bases unmatched to any gene: 7. The CDR3 has 11 amino acids. The germline gives CDR1 SNHLY, CDR2 FYNNEI.

A single count supports this clone. The chain couples TRBV18 to TRBJ1-2, with no clear D. V lost 3 bases, J lost 8 bases, and 25 bases lay in between. There are 17 residues in the CDR3. CDR1 and CDR2 from the germline V gene are KGHSH and LQKENI. CDR3 residues: CASSPLSREPYSGGYTF. The CDR3 nucleotides are TGTGCCAGCTCACCCCTTTCTCGGGAGCCCTATTCTGGGGGCTACACCTTC.

This rearrangement joins TRBV20-1 to TRBJ2-2, with TRBD1 as a possible D gene (6 bases). Trimming left V 7 bases short and J 5 bases short, with 8 bases between. Germline-derived CDR1 and CDR2 are DFQATT and SNEGSKA (reference sequence). The CDR3 covers 11 residues. The CDR3 reads CSVQGTGELFF. Here the CDR3 DNA reads TGCAGTGTTCAGGGGACCGGGGAGCTGTTTTTT.

V and J are TRBV5-6 and TRBJ1-1; perhaps TRBD1 as D (6 bases). Germline V gene data show CDR1 as SGHDT and CDR2 as YYEEEE. The CDR3 covers 19 residues. The germline V and J ends were trimmed by 0 bases and 3 bases, with 24 bases remaining between them. The CDR3 DNA is TGTGCCAGCAGCTTGGTGGCAGGGGTCCTACTTGGGGAACACACTGAAGCTTTCTTT. It specifies CASSLVAGVLLGEHTEAFF.

The V gene is TRBV19, the J gene TRBJ2-3, with 9 bases lining up with TRBD1. Trimming at V came to 4 bases and at J to 2 bases, leaving 4 bases not matched to a gene. Germline CDR1 and CDR2: LNHDA and SQIVND (reference sequence). This CDR3 is 15 amino acids long. Here the CDR3 DNA reads TGTGCCAGTAGTAAGAGGACAGGGGACACAGATACGCAGTATTTT. It specifies CASSKRTGDTDTQYF.

This clone has only one observation. The chain carries TRBV6-5 and TRBJ2-1, with a weak D call TRBD2 (5 bases). The CDR3 is 13 residues long. Trimming removed 8 bases at V and 6 bases at J, with 14 bases between. Germline CDR1 MNHEY, CDR2 SVGAGI. The CDR3 loop is CASLYPGSNEQFF. CDR3 bases: TGTGCCAGCCTTTATCCGGGATCCAATGAGCAGTTCTTC.

This clone came up a few times. The chain has TRBV4-2 and TRBJ2-7; 9 nucleotides align to TRBD1. The V segment lost 4 bases and the J segment 5 bases; nucleotides outside the gene matches: 15. CDR1 and CDR2 (germline): LGHNA, YNFKEQ. The CDR3 runs to 17 residues. CDR3 sequence reads: CASSPWGGDRGTHEQYF. The DNA of the CDR3 is TGTGCCAGCAGCCCCTGGGGAGGAGACAGGGGGACCCACGAGCAGTACTTC.

V and J are TRBV13 and TRBJ2-1; TRBD2 agrees at 9 bases. Germline V CDR1 and CDR2: PRHDT, FYEKMQ (reference sequence). The length of the CDR3 is 15 residues. V was pared by 1 base and J by 8 bases, with 6 bases of the junction left unmatched. Here the CDR3 reads CASSLVSGGPHEQFF. CDR3 bases: TGTGCCAGCAGCTTAGTGAGCGGGGGGCCCCATGAGCAGTTCTTC. The variable domain in full, with the rest retrieved from reference TRBV13 and TRBJ2-1, is AAGVIQSPRHLIKEKRETATLKCYPIPRHDTVYWYQQGPGQDPQFLISFYEKMQSDKGSIPDRFSAQQFSDYHSELNMSSLELGDSALYFCASSLVSGGPHEQFFGPGTRLTVL.

The chain links TRBV6-1 to TRBJ1-4, with a weak D call TRBD1 (5 bases). This CDR3 is built from 14 residues. The V end lost 5 bases, the J end lost 8 bases, and 15 bases lay between the germline ends. The germline V gene has CDR1 MNHNS and CDR2 SASEGT. The CDR3, as DNA: TGTGCCAGCAGTTCCAGCGGGGGATACGAAAAACTGTTTTTT. It translates to CASSSSGGYEKLFF.

This clone appeared a single time. The chain combines TRBV11-2 with TRBJ1-6, with unresolved D. The CDR3 extends over 15 amino acids. Germline assignment: CDR1 SGHAT and CDR2 FQNNGV. Trimming took off 0 bases at V and 7 bases at J, with 10 bases between the two ends. The CDR3 DNA follows: TGTGCCAGCAGCTTAGATCTTCGAGGGAATTCACCCCTCCACTTT. It codes for CASSLDLRGNSPLHF.

The chain combines TRBV5-6 with TRBJ2-3, with 7 bases fitting TRBD2. Germline CDR1 SGHDT, CDR2 YYEEEE. The CDR3 spans 12 residues. The V gene end was trimmed by 4 bases and the J gene end by 13 bases; junction bases not matched to a gene: 9. CDR3 bases: TGTGCCAGCAGCAGCGGGACGCACTGGAAGTATTTT. Its translation is CASSSGTHWKYF.

This clone was counted a few times. The chain has TRBV5-4 and TRBJ2-7; maybe TRBD2 (6 bases). The CDR3 runs to 15 residues. Trimming removed 5 bases from V and 0 bases from J, with 15 bases in between. Germline loops: CDR1 SGHNT, CDR2 YYREEE (reference sequence). CDR3 amino acids: CASSTGTLSSYEQYF. CDR3 coding DNA: TGTGCCAGCAGTACGGGGACTCTCAGCTCCTACGAGCAGTACTTC. Based on the CDR3 plus reference TRBV5-4 and TRBJ2-7, the full variable domain is ETGVTQSPTHLIKTRGQQVTLRCSSQSGHNTVSWYQQALGQGPQFIFQYYREEENGRGNFPPRFSGLQFPNYSSELNVNALELDDSALYLCASSTGTLSSYEQYFGPGTRLTVT.